This T cell receptor beta chain was identified in a study of low-dose radiotherapy and immunotherapy resistance in tumors. Both TCRalpha and TCRbeta chains were reverse transcribed with V-gene-specific primers. With a constant-region primer and a V-primer adapter, TCRs were subjected to 20 PCR cycles of amplification. TCRdb independently ran MiXCR on the reads; one entry per CDR3 protein. The sample lists tens of thousands of distinct CDR3 sequences, under 25% seen once, with roughly 8.3% in the top ten. The sample holds many counts of this clonotype. Germline CDR1 is LNHDA and CDR2 is SQIVND (reference sequence). With 5 bases clipped from V and 7 bases from J, the junction kept 8 bases outside the gene matches. This CDR3 contains 15 residues. The time point was: after trial treatment. Stated treatment: LDRT plus nivolumab, ipilimumab, low-dose cyclophosphamide and aspirin (RACIN trial).

The rearrangement links TRBV19 to TRBJ2-1, with 10 bases fitting TRBD2. The sequence was obtained from a female donor with ovarian cancer. The sequencing here drew on PBMCs, taken after low-dose radiotherapy plus immunotherapy. As DNA, the CDR3 is TGTGCCAGTAGTTGGTCTAGCGGGAGATCGAATGAGCAGTTCTTC. Encoded protein: CASSWSSGRSNEQFF. The full variable domain, its missing parts supplied by reference TRBV19 and TRBJ2-1, is DGGITQSPKYLFRKEGQNVTLSCEQNLNHDAMYWYRQDPGQGLRLIYYSQIVNDFQKGDIAEGYSVSREKKESFPLTVTSAQKNPTAFYLCASSWSSGRSNEQFFGPGTRLTVL.